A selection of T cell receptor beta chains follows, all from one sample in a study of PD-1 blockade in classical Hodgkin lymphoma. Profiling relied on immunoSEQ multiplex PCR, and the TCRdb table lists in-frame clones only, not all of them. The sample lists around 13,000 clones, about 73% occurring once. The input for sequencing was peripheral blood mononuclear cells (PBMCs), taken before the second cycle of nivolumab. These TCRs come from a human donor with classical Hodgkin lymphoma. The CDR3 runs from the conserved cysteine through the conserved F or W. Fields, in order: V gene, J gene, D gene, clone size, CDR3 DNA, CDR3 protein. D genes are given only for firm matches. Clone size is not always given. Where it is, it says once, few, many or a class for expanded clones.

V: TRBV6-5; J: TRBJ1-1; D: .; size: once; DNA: TGTGCCAGTGATTCTGGGGGCGCCCCGAGGACTGAAGCTTTCTTT; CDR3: CASDSGGAPRTEAFF
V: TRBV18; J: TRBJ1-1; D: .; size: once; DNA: TGTGCCAGCTCACCAAGGGGGGGCAGTGAAATCCCTGAAGCTTTCTTT; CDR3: CASSPRGGSEIPEAFF
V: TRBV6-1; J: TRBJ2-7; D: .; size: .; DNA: TGTGCCAGCAGGGGAGGTCACAGGAGCTCCTACGAGCAGTACTTC; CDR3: CASRGGHRSSYEQYF
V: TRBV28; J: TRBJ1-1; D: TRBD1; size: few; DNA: TGTGCCAGCAGTTTCCCCGGACAGGCCTACACTGAAGCTTTCTTT; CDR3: CASSFPGQAYTEAFF
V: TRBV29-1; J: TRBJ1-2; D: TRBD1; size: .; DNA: TGCAGCGTTCCCGGACAGGGCGGTGGCTATGGCTACACCTTC; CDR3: CSVPGQGGGYGYTF
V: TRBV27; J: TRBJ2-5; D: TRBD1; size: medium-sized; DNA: TGTGCCAGCAGTTTATTGTCCAGGGGGCGTCTAGAGACCCAGTACTTC; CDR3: CASSLLSRGRLETQYF
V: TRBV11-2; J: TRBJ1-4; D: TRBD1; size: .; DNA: TGTGCCAGCAGCCACGGACAGGGAAGGAATGAAAAACTGTTTTTT; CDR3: CASSHGQGRNEKLFF
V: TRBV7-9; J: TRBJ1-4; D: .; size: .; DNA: TGTGCCAGCAGCTCATCCCTGAGTAATAGGGCGCGGGAAAAACTGTTTTTT; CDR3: CASSSSLSNRAREKLFF
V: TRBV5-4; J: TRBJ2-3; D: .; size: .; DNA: TGTGCCAGCAGCTTGGGAGGGGTGGGTCGCGCAGATACGCAGTATTTT; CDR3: CASSLGGVGRADTQYF
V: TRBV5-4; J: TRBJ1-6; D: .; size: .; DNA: TGTGCCAGCAGCAATCGACGGGATAATTCACCCCCCCACTTT; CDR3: CASSNRRDNSPPHF
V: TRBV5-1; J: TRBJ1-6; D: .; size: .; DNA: TGCGCCAGCAGCCTACAGGGTCCCCAAAATTCACCCCTCCACTTT; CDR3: CASSLQGPQNSPLHF
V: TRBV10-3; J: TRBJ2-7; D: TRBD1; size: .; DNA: TGTGCCATCAGCCCCGGACAGGGAAACGAGCAGTACTTC; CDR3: CAISPGQGNEQYF
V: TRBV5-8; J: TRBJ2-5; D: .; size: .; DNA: TGTGCCAGCAGCTCCGGGGTTTCAGTGGAGACCCAGTACTTC; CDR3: CASSSGVSVETQYF
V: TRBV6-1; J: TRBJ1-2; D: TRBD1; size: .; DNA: TGTGCCAGCACCCGAACGCCGGGACAGATCTATGGCTACACCTTC; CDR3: CASTRTPGQIYGYTF
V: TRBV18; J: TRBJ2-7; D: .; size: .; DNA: TGTGCCAGCTCGAGGCAGGGTGAGGTGCAGTACTTC; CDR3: CASSRQGEVQYF
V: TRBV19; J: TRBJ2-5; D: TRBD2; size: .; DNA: TGTGCCAGTAGTAGGACTAGCGGGGGGGCCTGGGAGACCCAGTACTTC; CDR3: CASSRTSGGAWETQYF
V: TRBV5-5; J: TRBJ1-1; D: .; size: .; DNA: TGTGCCAGCAGGCAGGTGGGGCGGAACACTGAAGCTTTCTTT; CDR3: CASRQVGRNTEAFF
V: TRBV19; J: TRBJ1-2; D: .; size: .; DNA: TGTGCCAGTTCCGACATCGCAGGCTACACCTTC; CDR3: CASSDIAGYTF
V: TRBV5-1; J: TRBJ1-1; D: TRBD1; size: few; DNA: TGCGCCAGCAGCTTCAACACAGGGGGGCCTGAAGCTTTCTTT; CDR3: CASSFNTGGPEAFF
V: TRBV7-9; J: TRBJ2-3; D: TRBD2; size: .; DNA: TGTGCCAGCAGCTTGGGACTAGCGGGGGGCCCTACTAGCACAGATACGCAGTATTTT; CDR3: CASSLGLAGGPTSTDTQYF
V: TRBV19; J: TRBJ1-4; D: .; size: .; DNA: TGTGCCAGTAGTATCGGGACCGGGACTTTAAATGAAAAACTGTTTTTT; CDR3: CASSIGTGTLNEKLFF
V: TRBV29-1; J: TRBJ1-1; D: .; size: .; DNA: TGCAGCGTTGGACGGAGTCCGGACACTGAAGCTTTCTTT; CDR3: CSVGRSPDTEAFF
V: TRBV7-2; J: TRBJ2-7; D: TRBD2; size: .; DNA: TGTGCCAGCAGCAGTCAGCGGGGGGTTGCCTACGAGCAGTACTTC; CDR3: CASSSQRGVAYEQYF
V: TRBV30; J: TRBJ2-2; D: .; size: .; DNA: TGTGCCTGGAGTGTATCAAGGGAGCTGTTTTTT; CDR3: CAWSVSRELFF
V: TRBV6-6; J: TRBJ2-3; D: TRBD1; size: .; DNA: TGTGCCAGCAGACGCGGACAGGGCTCTAGCACAGATACGCAGTATTTT; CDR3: CASRRGQGSSTDTQYF
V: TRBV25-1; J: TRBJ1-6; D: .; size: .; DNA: TGTGCCAGCAGTGAATTTGATTCACCCCTCCACTTT; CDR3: CASSEFDSPLHF
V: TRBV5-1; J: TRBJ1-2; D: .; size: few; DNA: TGCGCCAGCAGCCCAGGGACATATGGCTACACCTTC; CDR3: CASSPGTYGYTF
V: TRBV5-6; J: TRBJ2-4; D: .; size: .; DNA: TGTGCCAGCACCCCGGGGGCATACGGCAGGGCTGCAAACATTCAGTACTTC; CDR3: CASTPGAYGRAANIQYF
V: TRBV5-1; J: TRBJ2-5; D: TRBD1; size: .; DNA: TGCGCCAGCAGCTGGACAGGGGAGGGAGAGACCCAGTACTTC; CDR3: CASSWTGEGETQYF
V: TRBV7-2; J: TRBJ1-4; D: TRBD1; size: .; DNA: TGTGCCAGCAGCCCAAGGAGGGACAGCTATGAAAAACTGTTTTTT; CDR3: CASSPRRDSYEKLFF
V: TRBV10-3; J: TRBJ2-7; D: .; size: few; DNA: TGTGCCATCAGTGAAGGAAGTAGGCATGGCGAGCAGTACTTC; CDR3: CAISEGSRHGEQYF
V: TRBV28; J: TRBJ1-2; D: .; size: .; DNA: TGTGCCAGCAGTTACCGCCCCGGATATGGCTACACCTTC; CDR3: CASSYRPGYGYTF